Listed below are T cell receptor beta chains from one sample, sequenced in a study of blood T cell repertoires in COVID-19. Here immunoSEQ multiplex PCR was the method, and the copy in TCRdb shows in-frame clones only, minus some. The sample carries 95,000 to 150,000 clones, over 55% recorded once. Sequencing was carried out using peripheral blood. All receptors come from a woman aged 70-85 years with acute or convalescent COVID-19. The CDR3 runs from the conserved cysteine through the conserved F or W. D genes are given only for firm matches. Size values are once, few and many counts, or a class for expanded clones, and some rows have none.

D gene: TRBD1
J gene: TRBJ1-4
clone size: -
V gene: TRBV7-9
CDR3 DNA: TGTGCCAGCAGCTTGGACAGGGCCTATTCTAATGAAAAACTGTTTTTT
CDR3 protein: CASSLDRAYSNEKLFF

D gene: TRBD2
J gene: TRBJ2-7
clone size: few
V gene: TRBV11-2
CDR3 DNA: TGTGCCAGCAGCAAGTCTATGGCGGGAGTTGAGCAGTACTTC
CDR3 protein: CASSKSMAGVEQYF

D gene: TRBD1
J gene: TRBJ2-2
clone size: -
V gene: TRBV5-1
CDR3 DNA: TGCGCCAGCAGCCCAGGGACAGGGGGCGCGAACACCGGGGAGCTGTTTTTT
CDR3 protein: CASSPGTGGANTGELFF

D gene: TRBD2
J gene: TRBJ2-1
clone size: once
V gene: TRBV27
CDR3 DNA: TGTGCCAGCAGGTTGGTTAGCGGGAGCAATGAGCAGTTCTTC
CDR3 protein: CASRLVSGSNEQFF

D gene: -
J gene: TRBJ1-2
clone size: many
V gene: TRBV14
CDR3 DNA: TGTGCCAGCGGACAGCTCGGAGATGGCTACACCTTC
CDR3 protein: CASGQLGDGYTF

D gene: TRBD2
J gene: TRBJ2-3
clone size: few
V gene: TRBV9
CDR3 DNA: TGTGCCAGCAGCGTAAGGGCGGGGGGGGCAGATACGCAGTATTTT
CDR3 protein: CASSVRAGGADTQYF

D gene: TRBD2
J gene: TRBJ2-7
clone size: -
V gene: TRBV5-5
CDR3 DNA: TGTGCCCGCAGCTTGGGGGGGCTAGCGGGTAAATTCTCCTACGAGCAGTACTTC
CDR3 protein: CARSLGGLAGKFSYEQYF

D gene: TRBD1
J gene: TRBJ2-1
clone size: -
V gene: TRBV28
CDR3 DNA: TGTGCCAGCACCCCTGGACAGGGTACGAAGAATGAGCAGTTCTTC
CDR3 protein: CASTPGQGTKNEQFF

D gene: TRBD1
J gene: TRBJ2-1
clone size: -
V gene: TRBV19
CDR3 DNA: TGTGCCAGTGGGATACAGGGGGTAAACAATGAGCAGTTCTTC
CDR3 protein: CASGIQGVNNEQFF

D gene: TRBD2
J gene: TRBJ2-7
clone size: -
V gene: TRBV27
CDR3 DNA: TGTGCCAGCAGGCAAACCGGGACTAGCGGGACGGGGGAGCAGTACTTC
CDR3 protein: CASRQTGTSGTGEQYF

D gene: -
J gene: TRBJ2-1
clone size: -
V gene: TRBV6-5
CDR3 DNA: TGTGCCAGCAGTTACAGCCGCAATGAGCAGTTCTTC
CDR3 protein: CASSYSRNEQFF

D gene: TRBD1
J gene: TRBJ1-2
clone size: -
V gene: TRBV19
CDR3 DNA: TGTGCCAGTAGTATACCTTGGACAGGGAAGGATGGCTACACCTTC
CDR3 protein: CASSIPWTGKDGYTF

D gene: -
J gene: TRBJ2-7
clone size: -
V gene: TRBV12-3/TRBV12-4
CDR3 DNA: TGTGCCAGCAGTGTGAGCCGTACGCAGTACTTC
CDR3 protein: CASSVSRTQYF

D gene: TRBD1
J gene: TRBJ2-7
clone size: -
V gene: TRBV14
CDR3 DNA: TGTGCCAGCAGCCGCCGGGACAGGGGGAGAGTCCACGAGCAGTACTTC
CDR3 protein: CASSRRDRGRVHEQYF

D gene: -
J gene: TRBJ1-2
clone size: -
V gene: TRBV2
CDR3 DNA: TGTGCCAGCAGTGAACTCAGGAACTATGGCTACACCTTC
CDR3 protein: CASSELRNYGYTF

D gene: TRBD1
J gene: TRBJ1-5
clone size: -
V gene: TRBV6-5
CDR3 DNA: TGTGCCAGCAGCCGACAGGGCGACAATCAGCCCCAGCATTTT
CDR3 protein: CASSRQGDNQPQHF

D gene: -
J gene: TRBJ1-5
clone size: -
V gene: TRBV19
CDR3 DNA: TGTGCCAGTAGTATAGATCAGGGCTACAATCAGCCCCAGCATTTT
CDR3 protein: CASSIDQGYNQPQHF

D gene: -
J gene: TRBJ1-5
clone size: -
V gene: TRBV6-4
CDR3 DNA: TGTGCCAGCAGATCTGGAGGTCATAGCAATCAGCCCCAGCATTTT
CDR3 protein: CASRSGGHSNQPQHF

D gene: -
J gene: TRBJ1-1
clone size: -
V gene: TRBV2
CDR3 DNA: TGTGCCAGCAGTGACGGGAATATGAACACTGAAGCTTTCTTT
CDR3 protein: CASSDGNMNTEAFF

D gene: TRBD1
J gene: TRBJ2-7
clone size: few
V gene: TRBV9
CDR3 DNA: TGTGCCAGCAGCGGGGACAGCGCCTCCTACGAGCAGTACTTC
CDR3 protein: CASSGDSASYEQYF

D gene: -
J gene: TRBJ2-1
clone size: few
V gene: TRBV7-3
CDR3 DNA: TGTGCCAGCAGCCCAAGCGGCGACGAGCAGTTCTTC
CDR3 protein: CASSPSGDEQFF

D gene: -
J gene: TRBJ1-2
clone size: few
V gene: TRBV10-3
CDR3 DNA: TGTGCCATCACGAAGGACCTAGCTGGCTACACCTTC
CDR3 protein: CAITKDLAGYTF

D gene: -
J gene: TRBJ2-1
clone size: -
V gene: TRBV30
CDR3 DNA: TGTGCCTGGAGTGTAGGGGGTGAGCAGTTCTTC
CDR3 protein: CAWSVGGEQFF

D gene: TRBD2
J gene: TRBJ2-7
clone size: -
V gene: TRBV6-5
CDR3 DNA: TGTGCCAGCAGCCGCACGGGACTAGCGGGAGTAGAGCAGTACTTC
CDR3 protein: CASSRTGLAGVEQYF

D gene: TRBD1
J gene: TRBJ1-4
clone size: -
V gene: TRBV7-8
CDR3 DNA: TGTGCCAGCAGCCCTCTACGACAGGGTGGTGAAAAACTGTTTTTT
CDR3 protein: CASSPLRQGGEKLFF

D gene: TRBD2
J gene: TRBJ2-3
clone size: many
V gene: TRBV5-4
CDR3 DNA: TGTGCCAGCAGCTCCCACAGCGGGGGGGCTGGAGATACGCAGTATTTT
CDR3 protein: CASSSHSGGAGDTQYF

D gene: -
J gene: TRBJ2-1
clone size: few
V gene: TRBV7-8
CDR3 DNA: TGTGCCAGCAGCTTAGGGGGCAGGGACAATGAGCAGTTCTTC
CDR3 protein: CASSLGGRDNEQFF